The rows below give T cell receptor beta chains drawn from one sample of a study of blood T cell repertoires in COVID-19. TCRdb's table, derived via immunoSEQ multiplex PCR, lists solely in-frame clones and lacks some. The data show about 160,000 clones, approximately 88% seen once. What was sequenced was peripheral blood. The receptor source for this set is a woman in her fifties or sixties with acute or convalescent COVID-19. The CDR3 runs from the conserved cysteine through the conserved F or W. The D gene is left open where the match is weak. Clone size is given for some rows only: seen once, a few or many times, or a class if the clone is expanded.

>.|TRBV6-6|.|TRBJ2-5
TGTGCCAGCACCTTTTCTCCCGGGACTGCAAGGACCCAGTACTTC
CASTFSPGTARTQYF
>.|TRBV6-5|.|TRBJ2-2
TGTGCCAGCAGTAGGCGGGAGAACACCGGGGAGCTGTTTTTT
CASSRRENTGELFF
>.|TRBV13|.|TRBJ2-1
TGTGCCAGCATCATTACAGGGCGTCCCTACAATGAGCAGTTCTTC
CASIITGRPYNEQFF
>.|TRBV15|.|TRBJ2-6
TGTGCCACCAGTACTCGAGACTCTGGGGCCAACGTCCTGACTTTC
CATSTRDSGANVLTF
>TRBD2|TRBV19|.|TRBJ2-7
TGTGCCAGTAGTCATAGCGGGGCCTACGAGCAGTACTTC
CASSHSGAYEQYF
>TRBD1|TRBV4-3|once|TRBJ1-2
TGCGCCAGCAGCCAAGGGGACAGGGGACTCTATGGCTACACCTTC
CASSQGDRGLYGYTF
>.|TRBV6-6|.|TRBJ1-6
TGTGCCAGTACACAGGGCGGTAATTCACCCCTCCACTTT
CASTQGGNSPLHF
>TRBD1|TRBV6-6|.|TRBJ1-5
TGTGCCAGCAACGGGGGGACAGGGGGCAATCAGCCCCAGCATTTT
CASNGGTGGNQPQHF
>.|TRBV15|.|TRBJ1-1
TGTGCCACCAGCCCCTACGCCCCGGAAGCTTTCTTT
CATSPYAPEAFF
>TRBD1|TRBV5-4|.|TRBJ1-6
TGTGCCAGCAGCTTGGGGGGACAGGGGGCCAGTTCACCCCTCCACTTT
CASSLGGQGASSPLHF
>TRBD2|TRBV7-9|once|TRBJ2-1
TGTGCCAGCAGCCCTAGCGGGGGCCTTTCCTACAATGAGCAGTTCTTC
CASSPSGGLSYNEQFF
>TRBD2|TRBV27|.|TRBJ2-1
TGTGCCAGCAGTTGGCTAGCGGGGGGTCTTAGCTCCTACAATGAGCAGTTCTTC
CASSWLAGGLSSYNEQFF
>TRBD1|TRBV4-3|.|TRBJ2-5
TGCGCCAGCAGTCGGGACAGGGGGCGAGGGGAGACCCAGTACTTC
CASSRDRGRGETQYF
>TRBD2|TRBV14|.|TRBJ2-5
TGTGCCAGCAGCCAACTTTCAGCGGGGCAAGAGACCCAGTACTTC
CASSQLSAGQETQYF
>.|TRBV7-2|.|TRBJ1-1
TGTGCCAGCAGCTTAGACAGGGTGAACACTGAAGCTTTCTTT
CASSLDRVNTEAFF
>TRBD2|TRBV29-1|.|TRBJ2-5
TGCAGCGTTGTCTTAGCGGGGGGGCAAGAGACCCAGTACTTC
CSVVLAGGQETQYF
>TRBD1|TRBV4-1|.|TRBJ1-2
TGCGCCAGCAGCTACAGGGGAAACTATGGCTACACCTTC
CASSYRGNYGYTF
>.|TRBV9|.|TRBJ2-7
TGTGCCAGCAGCCCCCGGGGAGGGGGCTACGAGCAGTACTTC
CASSPRGGGYEQYF
>TRBD1|TRBV28|.|TRBJ1-2
TGTGCCAGCAGTTTAGTGGCAGGGGGCTGGGCTAACTATGGCTACACCTTC
CASSLVAGGWANYGYTF
>.|TRBV27|.|TRBJ2-2
TGTGCCAGCAGCTATGGAGGGGAGCCCGGGGAGCTGTTTTTT
CASSYGGEPGELFF
>TRBD1|TRBV6-4|.|TRBJ1-1
TGTGCCAGCAGTGGCCAGGGACAGGGTATATCTGAAGCTTTCTTT
CASSGQGQGISEAFF
>TRBD1|TRBV12-3/TRBV12-4|.|TRBJ2-3
TGTGCCAGCAGCCCGACAGGGCCCGATACGCAGTATTTT
CASSPTGPDTQYF
>.|TRBV4-3|.|TRBJ1-6
TGCGCCAGCAGCCAAGAGCCGGTTAGCTCCTATAATTCACCCCTCCACTTT
CASSQEPVSSYNSPLHF
>.|TRBV12-3/TRBV12-4|few|TRBJ2-7
TGTGCCAGCAGTTTAGCGCTAGGCTACGAGCAGTACTTC
CASSLALGYEQYF
>.|TRBV29-1|.|TRBJ2-1
TGCAGCGTTGTGGGGGACACATTTCTATACAATGAGCAGTTCTTC
CSVVGDTFLYNEQFF
>TRBD1|TRBV7-3|once|TRBJ2-1
TGTGCCAGCAGCCAGAGGACAGGGGCTGAGCAGTTCTTC
CASSQRTGAEQFF
>.|TRBV19|.|TRBJ1-2
TGTGCCAGTAGTATGGACATGAGCTATGGCTACACCTTC
CASSMDMSYGYTF
>TRBD2|TRBV6-2/TRBV6-3|.|TRBJ2-7
TGTGCCAGCAGTTACCTTAGCGGGTACGAGCAGTACTTC
CASSYLSGYEQYF
>.|TRBV5-5|few|TRBJ1-3
TGTGCCAGCAGCTTGGACAGGGCAGACACCATATATTTT
CASSLDRADTIYF
>.|TRBV27|once|TRBJ1-5
TGTGCCAGCAGTAGACTTAATCAGCCCCAGCATTTT
CASSRLNQPQHF
>.|TRBV7-9|.|TRBJ1-2
TGTGCCAGCAGCCCAACCCCGGACTATGGCTACACCTTC
CASSPTPDYGYTF
>.|TRBV14|.|TRBJ2-3
TGTGCCAGCAGCCAAGTACGGGGATCTAGCACAGATACGCAGTATTTT
CASSQVRGSSTDTQYF
>.|TRBV4-1|.|TRBJ1-1
TGCGCCAGCAGCCAAGATAAGAACTCCCGGGGGGCTGAAGCTTTCTTT
CASSQDKNSRGAEAFF
>.|TRBV3-1/TRBV3-2|.|TRBJ1-1
TGTGCCAGCAGCCAAGCCGCAGGGGAGGGTGAAGCTTTCTTT
CASSQAAGEGEAFF
>.|TRBV7-2|.|TRBJ2-1
TGTGCCAGCAGCTTCCTCCCGAGCTCCTACAATGAGCAGTTCTTC
CASSFLPSSYNEQFF
>.|TRBV5-1|.|TRBJ2-7
TGCGCCAGCAGCTCCGGGACTTCTTCCTACGAGCAGTACTTC
CASSSGTSSYEQYF
>.|TRBV11-2|.|TRBJ2-4
TGTGCCAGCAGCTTGGACATAGCCAAAAACATTCAGTACTTC
CASSLDIAKNIQYF
>.|TRBV6-5|.|TRBJ2-5
TGTGCCAGCAGTCCATATAGGGGGACGCTGAGGAACTTC
CASSPYRGTLRNF
>TRBD1|TRBV6-5|few|TRBJ2-7
TGTGCCAGCAGCGCGGGACAGGCCAAGACCTACGAGCAGTACTTC
CASSAGQAKTYEQYF
>.|TRBV3-1/TRBV3-2|.|TRBJ1-1
TGTGCCAGCAGCCATAGGACGGGGCGGGGGCGCACTGAAGCTTTCTTT
CASSHRTGRGRTEAFF
>.|TRBV2|.|TRBJ1-1
TGTGCCAGCCACTTGGGGGCTGGTACTGAAGCTTTCTTT
CASHLGAGTEAFF
>TRBD2|TRBV6-2/TRBV6-3|.|TRBJ2-5
TGTGCCAGCAGTTGGGGACTAGTAGGGCAAGAGACCCAGTACTTC
CASSWGLVGQETQYF
>.|TRBV7-2|.|TRBJ2-2
TGTGCCAGCAGCTTGACGGGACAGAACACCGGGGAGCTGTTTTTT
CASSLTGQNTGELFF
>.|TRBV7-8|.|TRBJ1-2
TGTGCCAGCAGCTTAGTCCCAGGGGCGTATGGCTACACCTTC
CASSLVPGAYGYTF
>.|TRBV7-2|once|TRBJ2-7
TGTGCCAGCAGCTTCGGGGGGCTAGGCGTTACCTTCTACGAGCAGTACTTC
CASSFGGLGVTFYEQYF
>TRBD2|TRBV5-1|.|TRBJ2-5
TGCGCCAGCAGCTTGGGAGCGGGGGTGGAGGAGACCCAGTACTTC
CASSLGAGVEETQYF
>.|TRBV6-4|.|TRBJ1-2
TGTGCCAGCAGTGACCCCGGAGCGGAGAATGGCTACACCTTC
CASSDPGAENGYTF
>.|TRBV6-5|few|TRBJ1-1
TGTGCCAGCAGTTCCCAGACATTGGGGAGCACTGAAGCTTTCTTT
CASSSQTLGSTEAFF
>.|TRBV5-6|once|TRBJ2-7
TGTGCCAGCAGCTTGTGGGTAGACAGGACCTACGAGCAGTACTTC
CASSLWVDRTYEQYF
>TRBD1|TRBV19|.|TRBJ1-5
TGTGCCAGTAGTTCCGGACAGGGTATTAGACCCCAGCATTTT
CASSSGQGIRPQHF
>.|TRBV7-3|.|TRBJ2-1
TGTGCCAGCAGCTTTGCAGTCTACAATGAGCAGTTCTTC
CASSFAVYNEQFF
>.|TRBV18|few|TRBJ2-7
TGTGCCAGCTCACGGACAGACTACGAGCAGTACTTC
CASSRTDYEQYF
>.|TRBV2|once|TRBJ1-1
TGTGCCAGCAGGGGGGGCACTGAAGCTTTCTTT
CASRGGTEAFF
>.|TRBV10-2|.|TRBJ2-7
TGCGCCAGCAGTGAGTTTGCAGGGGTGTCCTACGAGCAGTACTTC
CASSEFAGVSYEQYF
>.|TRBV27|.|TRBJ1-1
TGTGCCAGCAGTCCCGGACAGTGGGAGAACACTGAAGCTTTCTTT
CASSPGQWENTEAFF
>.|TRBV18|.|TRBJ2-5
TGTGCCAGCTCACCACCGGCGTCAGGGAGGGAGACCCAGTACTTC
CASSPPASGRETQYF
>TRBD1|TRBV7-9|.|TRBJ2-7
TGTGCCAGCAGCACGGACAGGGGGCACTACGAGCAGTACTTC
CASSTDRGHYEQYF